This T cell receptor (beta chain) derives from a study of shared clonotypes between healthy human individuals. CDR1 and CDR2 from the germline V gene are SGDLS and YYNGEE. Trimming cost V 3 bases and J 8 bases; bases outside gene matches: 11. The CDR3 extends over 16 amino acids. Terminally differentiated effector memory CD45RA+ cells were left out of the naive CD8 fraction, which was CD45RO-negative and positively selected for CCR7. TCRdb keeps only in-frame clones here, not all; method: immunoSEQ multiplex PCR. The data hold under 600,000 clones, with 95% to 98% observed a single time. The chain recombines TRBV9 with TRBJ2-1; 10 bases fit TRBD1. The TCR originated in a man aged 25-45 years in good health. The sample taken for sequencing was naive CD8+ T cells sorted from blood. CDR3 coding DNA: TGTGCCAGCAGCGACCACCGGGACAGGGGAGGGGATGAGCAGTTCTTC. Translated, it gives CASSDHRDRGGDEQFF.